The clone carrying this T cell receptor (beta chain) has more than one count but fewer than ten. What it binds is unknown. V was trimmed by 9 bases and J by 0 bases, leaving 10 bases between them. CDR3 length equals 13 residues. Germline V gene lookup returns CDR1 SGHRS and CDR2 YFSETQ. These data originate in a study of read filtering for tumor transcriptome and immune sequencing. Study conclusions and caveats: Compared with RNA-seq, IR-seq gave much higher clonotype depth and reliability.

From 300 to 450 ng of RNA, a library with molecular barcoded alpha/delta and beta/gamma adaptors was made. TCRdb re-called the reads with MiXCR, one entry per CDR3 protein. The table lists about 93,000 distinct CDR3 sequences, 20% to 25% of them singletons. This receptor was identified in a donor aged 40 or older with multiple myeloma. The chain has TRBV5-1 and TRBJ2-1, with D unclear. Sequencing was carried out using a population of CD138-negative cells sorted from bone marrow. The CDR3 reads CATGNNSYNEQFF. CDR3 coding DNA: TGCGCCACCGGTAACAACTCCTACAATGAGCAGTTCTTC. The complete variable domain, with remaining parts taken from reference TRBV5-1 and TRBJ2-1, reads KAGVTQTPRYLIKTRGQQVTLSCSPISGHRSVSWYQQTPGQGLQFLFEYFSETQRNKGNFPGRFSGRQFSNSRSEMNVSTLELGDSALYLCATGNNSYNEQFFGPGTRLTVL.